These 18 T cell receptor beta chains share one sample of origin, sequenced in a study of cytomegalovirus exposure and HLA in healthy donors. 60 Vbeta and 13 Jbeta primers were used in PCR. Assay used: immunoSEQ multiplex PCR; TCRdb lists only in-frame clones, some missing. The sample contains approximately 190,000 clones, about 80% of which appear only once. The specimen sequenced was PBMCs. These receptors were collected from a middle-aged man in good health and CMV-seropositive.

This chain connects TRBV9 to TRBJ2-2, with D possibly being TRBD1 (5 bases). There are 15 residues in the CDR3. V was shortened by 1 base and J by 5 bases, with 12 bases between the two germline ends. The germline V gene has CDR1 SGDLS and CDR2 YYNGEE. As DNA, the CDR3 is TGTGCCAGCAGCGTACCGGCAGGGAATACCGGGGAGCTGTTTTTT. Its translation is CASSVPAGNTGELFF. The whole variable domain, remainder taken from reference TRBV9 and TRBJ2-2, is DSGVTQTPKHLITATGQRVTLRCSPRSGDLSVYWYQQSLDQGLQFLIQYYNGEERAKGNILERFSAQQFPDLHSELNLSSLELGDSALYFCASSVPAGNTGELFFGEGSRLTVL.

The CDR3 is CSVVNYGTSGMTQYF. Here the CDR3 DNA reads TGCAGCGTTGTTAATTACGGGACTAGCGGCATGACGCAGTATTTT. This chain links TRBV29-1 with TRBJ2-3, with TRBD2 matching 11 bases. Germline assignment: CDR1 SQVTM and CDR2 ANQGSEA. V was pared by 4 bases and J by 9 bases, with 12 bases of the junction left unmatched. The CDR3 is 15 residues long.

This chain connects TRBV6-5 to TRBJ2-7; TRBD1 agrees at 8 bases. Germline lookup yields CDR1 MNHEY and CDR2 SVGAGI. J gave up 3 bases and V 4 bases, and 11 bases lay outside the gene matches. The CDR3 has 16 residues. This chain's CDR3 is CASSSRGQGRLYEQYF. In nucleotides, the CDR3 is TGTGCCAGCAGTTCCCGTGGACAGGGTCGGCTCTACGAGCAGTACTTC.

V usage is TRBV30 and J usage is TRBJ1-1, with 8 bases that match TRBD1. This CDR3 is 13 amino acids long. CDR1 and CDR2 (germline): GTSNPN, SVGIG (reference sequence). Trimming cost V 3 bases and J 5 bases; bases outside gene matches: 5. The CDR3 protein is CAWSRTGGTEAFF. The CDR3 region has the DNA TGTGCCTGGAGCCGAACAGGGGGGACTGAAGCTTTCTTT.

J is TRBJ2-1 and V is TRBV7-2; maybe TRBD1 (7 bases). V was cut by 7 bases and J by 0 bases, with 13 bases left in between. The CDR3 length is 15 residues. Germline values: CDR1 SGHTA, CDR2 FQGNSA. CDR3 in amino acids: CASNPQGGSYNEQFF. The CDR3, as DNA: TGTGCCAGCAATCCTCAGGGGGGCTCCTACAATGAGCAGTTCTTC. The full variable domain, its missing parts supplied by reference TRBV7-2 and TRBJ2-1, is GAGVSQSPSNKVTEKGKDVELRCDPISGHTALYWYRQSLGQGLEFLIYFQGNSAPDKSGLPSDRFSAERTGGSVSTLTIQRTQQEDSAVYLCASNPQGGSYNEQFFGPGTRLTVL.

Here the CDR3 reads CASSVAGESYNEQFF. CDR3 DNA: TGTGCCAGCAGCGTAGCGGGGGAGTCCTACAATGAGCAGTTCTTC. V usage is TRBV9 and J usage is TRBJ2-1; tentatively, D is TRBD2 (6 bases). The CDR3 runs 15 residues. CDR1 is SGDLS, CDR2 YYNGEE, per germline. V lost 0 bases and J lost 1, with 8 bases in between.

V and J are TRBV27 and TRBJ2-7, with a weak D call TRBD2 (5 bases). Germline V gives CDR1 MNHEY, CDR2 SMNVEV (reference sequence). Trimming left V 6 bases short and J 7 bases short, with 19 bases between. The CDR3 loop spans 14 amino acids. CDR3 loop: CASSSRTGWGEQYF. DNA of the CDR3: TGTGCCAGCAGCTCTAGGACTGGGTGGGGAGAGCAGTACTTC.

The gene calls are TRBV6-6 and TRBJ1-2, with TRBD1 matching 9 bases. Germline V gene sequence: CDR1 MNHNY, CDR2 SVGAGI (reference sequence). The CDR3 covers 15 residues. V was pared by 0 bases and J by 5 bases, with 4 bases of the junction left unmatched. The CDR3 coding sequence is TGTGCCAGCAGTTACTCGACAGGGGGTGTATATGGCTACACCTTC. Translated: CASSYSTGGVYGYTF.

This clone was detected only a few times. The sample contains more than one DNA sequence encoding this CDR3. The CDR3, as DNA: TGCGCCAGCAGCCGACTCCGGGACAGGGACGAGCAGTACTTC. It specifies CASSRLRDRDEQYF. The gene calls are TRBV4-1 and TRBJ2-7; TRBD1 aligns across 9 bases. Germline V gene lookup returns CDR1 MGHRA and CDR2 YSYEKL. V lost 4 bases to trimming and J lost 5 bases; unmatched junction nucleotides: 6. The length of the CDR3 is 14 residues.

The chain has TRBV28 and TRBJ1-5; 8 positions agree with TRBD1. The CDR3 is made up of 15 amino acids. Germline trimming cut 0 bases from V and 2 bases from J; bases unmatched to any gene: 0. CDR1 is MDHEN, CDR2 SYDVKM, per germline. In DNA, the CDR3 is TGTGCCAGCAGTTTATGGGGACAGGGCAATCAGCCCCAGCATTTT. Amino acid sequence: CASSLWGQGNQPQHF.

V and J are TRBV7-9 and TRBJ2-7, with TRBD1 as a possible D gene (6 bases). Trimming stripped 6 bases from V and 4 bases from J, with 16 bases between. This CDR3 has 14 amino acids. From germline, CDR1 is SEHNR and CDR2 FQNEAQ (reference sequence). CDR3 coding DNA: TGTGCCAGCAGTCCAGTCGGGACACCGTACGAGCAGTACTTC. Translating it yields CASSPVGTPYEQYF. Using reference TRBV7-9 and TRBJ2-7 for the parts outside the CDR3, the full variable domain is DTGVSQNPRHKITKRGQNVTFRCDPISEHNRLYWYRQTLGQGPEFLTYFQNEAQLEKSRLLSDRFSAERPKGSFSTLEIQRTEQGDSAMYLCASSPVGTPYEQYFGPGTRLTVT.

This chain uses TRBV29-1 with TRBJ2-3, with a possible D match to TRBD2 (5 bases). Germline lookup yields CDR1 SQVTM and CDR2 ANQGSEA. The CDR3 is 15 amino acids. Trimming stripped 3 bases from V and 5 bases from J, with 18 bases between. The CDR3 DNA follows: TGCAGCGTTGAGGACGTGGCCGGGGTGGGAGATACGCAGTATTTT. Encoded protein: CSVEDVAGVGDTQYF.

The V gene is TRBV4-2, the J gene TRBJ2-1, with 9 positions matching TRBD1. The CDR3 has 16 residues. The J segment lost 3 bases and the V segment lost 0 bases, leaving 3 bases of the junction unmatched. The germline gives CDR1 LGHNA, CDR2 YNFKEQ. CDR3 sequence (DNA): TGTGCCAGCAGCCAAGAGGGGACAGGGAGCTACAATGAGCAGTTCTTC. Translation: CASSQEGTGSYNEQFF.

The chain joins TRBV5-1 to TRBJ2-1, with 16 bases fitting TRBD2. Per the germline V gene, CDR1 is SGHRS and CDR2 is YFSETQ. The CDR3 has 17 amino acids. V gave up 4 bases and J gave up 6 bases; unmatched junction bases: 7. The CDR3 reads CASSTGTSGRGINEQFF. The CDR3 region has the DNA TGCGCCAGCAGCACCGGGACTAGCGGGAGGGGGATCAATGAGCAGTTCTTC.

The genes are TRBV30 and TRBJ2-2, with TRBD2 matching over 8 bases. Germline V gene lookup returns CDR1 GTSNPN and CDR2 SVGIG (reference sequence). This CDR3 comprises 15 residues. Trimming at V came to 4 bases and at J to 4 bases, leaving 8 bases not matched to a gene. CDR3 sequence reads: CAWIRGGRATGELFF. In DNA, the CDR3 is TGTGCCTGGATCCGCGGGGGGAGGGCCACCGGGGAGCTGTTTTTT.

This clone appeared a single time. The chain uses TRBV5-8 and TRBJ2-1; TRBD2 matches 9 bases. V was clipped by 6 bases and J by 1 base; unmatched bases: 5. The V gene's germline CDR1 is SGHTS and CDR2 YDEGEE. The CDR3 sequence is 15 residues long. The CDR3 bases are TGTGCCAGCACCTTAGCGGGAGAATCCTACAATGAGCAGTTCTTC. Amino acid sequence: CASTLAGESYNEQFF.

The chain has TRBV5-4 and TRBJ1-4; D remains unclear. Germline CDR1 reads SGHNT; CDR2 reads YYREEE (reference sequence). CDR3 length equals 15 residues. Trimming took 0 bases from V and 0 from J, leaving 6 bases between them. The CDR3 DNA reads TGTGCCAGCAGCTTGGGCGGTTCAACTAATGAAAAACTGTTTTTT. This encodes CASSLGGSTNEKLFF. Looking up the rest from reference TRBV5-4 and TRBJ1-4 gives the full variable domain: ETGVTQSPTHLIKTRGQQVTLRCSSQSGHNTVSWYQQALGQGPQFIFQYYREEENGRGNFPPRFSGLQFPNYSSELNVNALELDDSALYLCASSLGGSTNEKLFFGSGTQLSVL.

CDR3 residues: CASSLPPGLAGDNEQFF. Written as DNA, the CDR3 is TGTGCCAGCAGCTTACCCCCGGGACTAGCGGGAGACAATGAGCAGTTCTTC. The chain carries TRBV11-2 and TRBJ2-1; 14 positions agree with TRBD2. Germline assignment: CDR1 SGHAT and CDR2 FQNNGV. The CDR3 totals 17 residues. The V gene end was trimmed by 2 bases and the J gene end by 5 bases; junction bases not matched to a gene: 5.